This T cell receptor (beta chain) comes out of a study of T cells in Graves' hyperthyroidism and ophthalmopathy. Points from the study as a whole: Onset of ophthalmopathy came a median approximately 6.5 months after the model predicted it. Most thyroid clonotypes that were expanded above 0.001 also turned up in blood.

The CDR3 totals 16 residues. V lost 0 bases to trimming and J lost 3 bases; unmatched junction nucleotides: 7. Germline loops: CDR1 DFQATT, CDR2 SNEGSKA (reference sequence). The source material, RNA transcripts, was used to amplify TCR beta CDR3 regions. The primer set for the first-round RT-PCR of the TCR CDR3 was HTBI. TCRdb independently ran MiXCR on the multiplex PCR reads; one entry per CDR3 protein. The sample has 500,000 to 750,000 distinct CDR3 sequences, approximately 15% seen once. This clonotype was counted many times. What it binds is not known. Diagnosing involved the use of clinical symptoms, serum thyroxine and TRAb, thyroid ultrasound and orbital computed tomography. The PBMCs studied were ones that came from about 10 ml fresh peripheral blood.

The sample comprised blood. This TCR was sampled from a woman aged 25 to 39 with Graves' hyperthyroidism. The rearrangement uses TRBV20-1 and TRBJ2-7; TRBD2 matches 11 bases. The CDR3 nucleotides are TGCAGTGCTAGAGATCGAACTAGCGGGAGACTCTACGAGCAGTACTTC. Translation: CSARDRTSGRLYEQYF.